One and the same sample provided the 13 T cell receptor beta chains below, sequenced in a study of T cells after yellow fever vaccination (dated by TCRdb to between 2019 and 2020). The treatment or condition label corresponds to: live attenuated yellow fever vaccine strain. Libraries were built with 5' RACE. The sequencer listed for this sample is Illumina NovaSeq 6000. TCRdb reran the public reads through fastp at Q25 and MiXCR, keeping productive beta chains. Duplicate CDR3 protein sequences are folded into a single record with the most common DNA and genes. The sample yields fewer than 350,000 distinct CDR3 sequences; 3.5% to 4.5% were counted once. The biggest ten clones account for 15% to 20% of the sample. The material was PBMCs, obtained 15 days after the yellow fever booster vaccination. The source of these receptors is a man aged 18 to 30 who received the YFV17D yellow fever vaccine.

This clonotype was recorded at least ten times. The chain couples TRBV6-2 or TRBV6-3 to TRBJ1-1; unclear D gene. V lost 4 bases to trimming and J lost 4 bases, with 10 bases between them. This CDR3 contains 13 residues. Germline assignment: CDR1 MNHEY and CDR2 SVGEGT. This chain's CDR3 is CASSFQDGTEAFF. Written as DNA, the CDR3 is TGTGCCAGCAGTTTTCAGGATGGCACTGAAGCTTTCTTT.

This clonotype was seen a handful of times. V gene TRBV7-2 combines with J gene TRBJ2-3; D is unclear. Germline loops: CDR1 SGHTA, CDR2 FQGNSA. The CDR3 length is 14 residues. The ends were cut back, 1 base at V and 2 bases at J, with 7 bases in the middle. DNA of the CDR3: TGTGCCAGCAGCTTAGTCGTCAACACAGATACGCAGTATTTT. As protein: CASSLVVNTDTQYF.

This clonotype was counted ten times or more. The chain recombines TRBV7-9 with TRBJ1-3; D remains ambiguous. V lost 5 bases and J lost 2, with 13 bases in between. Germline values: CDR1 SEHNR, CDR2 FQNEAQ (reference sequence). The CDR3 contains 15 residues. The CDR3 is CASSVEGRAGNTIYF. In DNA form, the CDR3 reads TGTGCCAGCAGCGTGGAGGGCAGAGCTGGAAACACCATATATTTT.

This chain links TRBV19 with TRBJ1-1; D not certain. The germline CDR1 and CDR2 sequences are LNHDA and SQIVND (reference sequence). The CDR3 contains 11 residues. Trimming pared 6 bases from V and 7 bases from J, leaving 9 bases between. CDR3 bases: TGTGCCAGTAGAAGAGGTTATGAAGCTTTCTTT. This translates into CASRRGYEAFF.

This clonotype was seen at least ten times. The chain recombines TRBV20-1 with TRBJ2-1, with 11 nucleotides matching TRBD2. CDR1 DFQATT and CDR2 SNEGSKA come from the germline V gene (reference sequence). The junction had 8 bases not matched to a gene; V was cut back by 0 bases and J by 7 bases. The CDR3 consists of 16 residues. Here the CDR3 DNA reads TGCAGTGCTAGAGACCCACTAGCGGGGGAACAAAATGAGCAGTTCTTC. Encoded protein: CSARDPLAGEQNEQFF.

This clonotype was detected ten times or more. V gene TRBV6-5 combines with J gene TRBJ2-7, with TRBD2 matching 8 bases. The germline gives CDR1 MNHEY, CDR2 SVGAGI. V lost 0 bases, J lost 0 bases, and 4 bases stayed unmatched. The CDR3 is 16 residues long. CDR3 DNA: TGTGCCAGCAGTTACTCCGCAGCGGGGGCCTCCTACGAGCAGTACGTC. Translating gives CASSYSAAGASYEQYV.

This clonotype occurred many times. The chain employs TRBV6-5 and TRBJ1-6, with D possibly TRBD1 on 6 matching bases. Germline V gene data show CDR1 as MNHEY and CDR2 as SVGAGI. The CDR3 spans 15 residues. V lost 7 bases to trimming and J lost 7 bases, with 17 bases between them. The CDR3 region is CASNHRGGRNSPLHF. In DNA, the CDR3 is TGTGCCAGCAACCATCGAGGGGGGAGGAATTCACCCCTCCACTTT.

This rearrangement joins TRBV6-2 or TRBV6-3 to TRBJ1-2, with 10 bases matching TRBD1. J gave up 4 bases and V 6 bases, and 11 bases lay outside the gene matches. CDR1 and CDR2 (germline): MNHEY, SVGEGT. The CDR3 runs 16 residues. CDR3 DNA sequence: TGTGCCAGCAGCCTGCTTGGGACAGGGGTTGGCTATGGCTACACCTTC. This gives the protein CASSLLGTGVGYGYTF.

This clonotype came up many times. J is TRBJ2-5 and V is TRBV20-1, with 8 bases fitting TRBD1. The CDR3 is 14 residues long. Unmatched junction bases numbered 9, after V lost 5 bases and J lost 4 bases. The germline V gene encodes CDR1 DFQATT and CDR2 SNEGSKA (reference sequence). CDR3 sequence reads: CSAPDRVGGETQYF. For the CDR3, the DNA is TGCAGTGCTCCGGACAGGGTCGGGGGAGAGACCCAGTACTTC.

In regard to this clonotype: Possible read error: a much larger clone is one base away. This chain links TRBV11-2 with TRBJ2-7, with 8 bases lining up with TRBD2. CDR3 length: 15 amino acids. From germline, CDR1 is SGHAT and CDR2 FQNNGV. For the CDR3, the DNA is TGTGCCAGCAGCTTAGGGCGGGGGGTTTCCTTCGAGCAGTACGTC. It specifies CASSLGRGVSFEQYV.

The V gene is TRBV5-1, the J gene TRBJ2-1; either TRBD1 or TRBD2 may fit D (5 bases each). This CDR3 is 14 amino acids long. Trimming took 5 bases from V and 6 from J, leaving 15 bases between them. Germline CDR1 reads SGHRS; CDR2 reads YFSETQ. The CDR3 sequence is CASSGAGSFNEQFF. CDR3 bases: TGCGCCAGCAGTGGGGCAGGGAGTTTCAATGAGCAGTTCTTC.

This chain uses TRBV4-1 with TRBJ1-5; D uncertain. CDR3 size: 14 residues. Trimming cost V 1 base and J 5 bases, with 9 bases left between them. The germline V gene has CDR1 MGHRA and CDR2 YSYEKL. In DNA form, the CDR3 reads TGCGCCAGCAGCCAAGTGTCGTTGCATCAGCCCCAGCATTTT. It yields the protein CASSQVSLHQPQHF.

This clonotype was seen many times. For the CDR3, the DNA is TGTGCCATCAGTGAAGGCCATAGCTCCTACAATGAGCAGTTCTTC. It is translated as CAISEGHSSYNEQFF. The chain couples TRBV10-3 to TRBJ2-1, with D hard to call. V was trimmed by 3 bases and J by 0 bases, leaving 9 bases between them. Germline V gene data show CDR1 as ENHRY and CDR2 as SYGVKD. The CDR3 covers 15 residues.